This T cell receptor beta chain stems from a study of siplizumab effects on memory and regulatory T cells. Whole-study findings and limits: Both greater diversity than memory cells and a major contribution to the alloresponse seemed to characterize naive T cells. Proliferating CD4+ or CD8+ clones, roughly 75-97% of them, lacked an assignable naive or memory phenotype.

V was clipped by 4 bases and J by 7 bases, with 13 bases between them. Germline assignment: CDR1 LNHNV and CDR2 YYDKDF (reference sequence). The CDR3 runs 13 residues. This clone showed up just a few times. Its specificity is unknown. Assayed TCR templates numbered 80,000 to 100,000 for each sample. Produced via immunoSEQ multiplex PCR; TCRdb's table is partial and in-frame only. The data contain approximately 97,000 clones, about 94% of them singletons. The receptor comes from a human donor in good health. The sequenced sample was CD4+ T cells sorted from blood. The chain joins TRBV15 to TRBJ1-2, with D unresolved. CDR3 sequence (DNA): TGTGCCACCAGCAAAGACCCCCATGGTGGCTACACCTTC. Encoded protein: CATSKDPHGGYTF.